This is a list of T cell receptor beta chains from one sample in a study of blood T cell repertoires in COVID-19. Measured with immunoSEQ multiplex PCR; TCRdb has only the in-frame clones, and not every one. Of 250,000 to 300,000 clones in the sample, under 90% were seen once. The sequenced sample was peripheral blood. The receptor set was obtained from a man in his 60s with acute or convalescent COVID-19. CDR3s include the opening cysteine and the closing phenylalanine or tryptophan. The D gene is left open where the match is weak. Size is omitted from some rows. Given values are once, few, many or a class for expanded clones.

cdr3_length: 15; clone_size: -; j_call: TRBJ2-3; d_call: TRBD2; v_call: TRBV6-5; cdr3_nt: TGTGCCAGCAGTTACACTAGCGGATACACAGATACGCAGTATTTT; cdr3_aa: CASSYTSGYTDTQYF
cdr3_length: 15; clone_size: -; j_call: TRBJ1-6; d_call: TRBD1; v_call: TRBV5-6; cdr3_nt: TGTGCCAGCAGCTTGACAGGGACAGGTGGTTCACCCCTCCACTTT; cdr3_aa: CASSLTGTGGSPLHF
cdr3_length: 13; clone_size: -; j_call: TRBJ2-1; d_call: -; v_call: TRBV27; cdr3_nt: TGTGCCAGCAAGAAGCGGAACTACAATGAGCAGTTCTTC; cdr3_aa: CASKKRNYNEQFF
cdr3_length: 14; clone_size: -; j_call: TRBJ2-7; d_call: -; v_call: TRBV7-6; cdr3_nt: TGTGCCAGCAGCTTAGAGCTGTTCTCCTACGAGCAGTACTTC; cdr3_aa: CASSLELFSYEQYF
cdr3_length: 14; clone_size: -; j_call: TRBJ1-4; d_call: TRBD1; v_call: TRBV2; cdr3_nt: TGTGCCAGCAGGGAGGACAGGACTAATGAAAAACTGTTTTTT; cdr3_aa: CASREDRTNEKLFF
cdr3_length: 12; clone_size: -; j_call: TRBJ1-2; d_call: -; v_call: TRBV2; cdr3_nt: TGTGCCAGCAGGCCGGGGGGTATTGGCTACACCTTC; cdr3_aa: CASRPGGIGYTF
cdr3_length: 17; clone_size: -; j_call: TRBJ2-2; d_call: -; v_call: TRBV5-1; cdr3_nt: TGCGCCAGCAGCTTGGCCCCGGGATTTTTGAACACCGGGGAGCTGTTTTTT; cdr3_aa: CASSLAPGFLNTGELFF
cdr3_length: 16; clone_size: -; j_call: TRBJ2-3; d_call: -; v_call: TRBV28; cdr3_nt: TGTGCCAGCAGTCCCGCCCTAGCGCGACCCACAGATACGCAGTATTTT; cdr3_aa: CASSPALARPTDTQYF
cdr3_length: 14; clone_size: -; j_call: TRBJ1-4; d_call: -; v_call: TRBV10-2; cdr3_nt: TGCGCCAGCAGCCAAGGCAGGGTTAATGAAAAACTGTTTTTT; cdr3_aa: CASSQGRVNEKLFF
cdr3_length: 12; clone_size: -; j_call: TRBJ1-5; d_call: -; v_call: TRBV28; cdr3_nt: TGTGCCAGCAGCCTTCCCCGGGGTCCCCAGCATTTT; cdr3_aa: CASSLPRGPQHF
cdr3_length: 14; clone_size: -; j_call: TRBJ1-4; d_call: -; v_call: TRBV6-5; cdr3_nt: TGTGCCAGCAGTTACTCGACGGGATCCCATCAACTGTTTTTT; cdr3_aa: CASSYSTGSHQLFF
cdr3_length: 13; clone_size: once; j_call: TRBJ1-1; d_call: -; v_call: TRBV12-3/TRBV12-4; cdr3_nt: TGTGCCAGCAGTCCGGGGGTCCCAACTGAAGCTTTCTTT; cdr3_aa: CASSPGVPTEAFF
cdr3_length: 19; clone_size: -; j_call: TRBJ1-6; d_call: -; v_call: TRBV5-1; cdr3_nt: TGCGCCAGCAGCTTAAGGATGAGGGGGTCGAGAGTCTATAATTCACCCCTCCACTTT; cdr3_aa: CASSLRMRGSRVYNSPLHF
cdr3_length: 13; clone_size: -; j_call: TRBJ1-2; d_call: -; v_call: TRBV7-3; cdr3_nt: TGTGCCAGCAGCTTAACCAGGAACAGTGGCTACACCTTC; cdr3_aa: CASSLTRNSGYTF
cdr3_length: 14; clone_size: -; j_call: TRBJ2-7; d_call: TRBD1; v_call: TRBV19; cdr3_nt: TGTGCCAGTAGCAATGGACAGGGAGTGGGTGAGCAGTACTTC; cdr3_aa: CASSNGQGVGEQYF
cdr3_length: 12; clone_size: -; j_call: TRBJ2-4; d_call: -; v_call: TRBV2; cdr3_nt: TGTGCCAGGAAGGGAGCCGACAACATTCAGTACTTC; cdr3_aa: CARKGADNIQYF
cdr3_length: 13; clone_size: -; j_call: TRBJ2-5; d_call: TRBD2; v_call: TRBV9; cdr3_nt: TGTGCCAGCAGCGTGGGGGGGCAAGAGACCCAGTACTTC; cdr3_aa: CASSVGGQETQYF
cdr3_length: 11; clone_size: -; j_call: TRBJ1-6; d_call: -; v_call: TRBV28; cdr3_nt: TGTGCCAGCTCGGACTTTTCACCCCTCCACTTT; cdr3_aa: CASSDFSPLHF
cdr3_length: 15; clone_size: -; j_call: TRBJ2-1; d_call: TRBD2; v_call: TRBV7-9; cdr3_nt: TGTGCCAGCAGCTTATTCGCGGGGGGGCACAATGAGCAGTTCTTC; cdr3_aa: CASSLFAGGHNEQFF
cdr3_length: 12; clone_size: -; j_call: TRBJ1-2; d_call: TRBD1; v_call: TRBV12-3/TRBV12-4; cdr3_nt: TGTGCCAGCAGTTTGACAGGGCACGGCTACACCTTC; cdr3_aa: CASSLTGHGYTF
cdr3_length: 13; clone_size: -; j_call: TRBJ1-4; d_call: -; v_call: TRBV5-1; cdr3_nt: TGCGCCAGCAGCGTTCGGACAGACGAAAAACTGTTTTTT; cdr3_aa: CASSVRTDEKLFF
cdr3_length: 14; clone_size: -; j_call: TRBJ1-1; d_call: TRBD1; v_call: TRBV6-5; cdr3_nt: TGTGCCAGCCTTCCGGGACAGGGGTGGTCTGAAGCTTTCTTT; cdr3_aa: CASLPGQGWSEAFF
cdr3_length: 14; clone_size: -; j_call: TRBJ1-5; d_call: TRBD1; v_call: TRBV7-2; cdr3_nt: TGTGCCAGCAGCACACAGGGGGATCGTCAGCCCCAGCATTTT; cdr3_aa: CASSTQGDRQPQHF
cdr3_length: 15; clone_size: -; j_call: TRBJ2-7; d_call: TRBD1; v_call: TRBV28; cdr3_nt: TGTGCCAGCAGTCTCCCAGGGGGCGCGTCCTACGAGCAGTACTTC; cdr3_aa: CASSLPGGASYEQYF
cdr3_length: 15; clone_size: -; j_call: TRBJ2-1; d_call: TRBD2; v_call: TRBV9; cdr3_nt: TGTGCCAGCAGCGATACTAGCGGGTATATCTTTGAGCAGTTCTTC; cdr3_aa: CASSDTSGYIFEQFF
cdr3_length: 17; clone_size: -; j_call: TRBJ1-2; d_call: -; v_call: TRBV5-4; cdr3_nt: TGTGCCAGCAGCTTGGGCGGGGAAAACGGGGCCTCCTATGGCTACACCTTC; cdr3_aa: CASSLGGENGASYGYTF
cdr3_length: 12; clone_size: once; j_call: TRBJ1-1; d_call: -; v_call: TRBV29-1; cdr3_nt: TGCAGCGCGACTACTCGGAACACTGAAGCTTTCTTT; cdr3_aa: CSATTRNTEAFF
cdr3_length: 15; clone_size: -; j_call: TRBJ2-1; d_call: -; v_call: TRBV7-2; cdr3_nt: TGTGCCAGCAGCCCTCGGGGTAGCTCCTACAATGAGCAGTTCTTC; cdr3_aa: CASSPRGSSYNEQFF
cdr3_length: 19; clone_size: -; j_call: TRBJ2-1; d_call: TRBD2; v_call: TRBV5-1; cdr3_nt: TGCGCCAGCACCCCCGGGCCTGGCGGGGGATCAAGCTCCTACAATGAGCAGTTCTTC; cdr3_aa: CASTPGPGGGSSSYNEQFF
cdr3_length: 14; clone_size: -; j_call: TRBJ2-7; d_call: -; v_call: TRBV7-9; cdr3_nt: TGTGCCGGTGGAGGGGGACAGACCCCCTACGAGCAGTACTTC; cdr3_aa: CAGGGGQTPYEQYF
cdr3_length: 11; clone_size: -; j_call: TRBJ2-1; d_call: -; v_call: TRBV20-1; cdr3_nt: TGCAGTGCTGATTATAGCATTGAGCAGTTCTTC; cdr3_aa: CSADYSIEQFF
cdr3_length: 17; clone_size: few; j_call: TRBJ2-3; d_call: -; v_call: TRBV5-4; cdr3_nt: TGTGCCAGCAGCCCCCCAGTTGCTGAGCGCCCCACAGATACGCAGTATTTT; cdr3_aa: CASSPPVAERPTDTQYF
cdr3_length: 16; clone_size: -; j_call: TRBJ1-4; d_call: -; v_call: TRBV27; cdr3_nt: TGTGCCAGCAGTCGCATGACGACAAGAAGAAATGAAAAACTGTTTTTT; cdr3_aa: CASSRMTTRRNEKLFF
cdr3_length: 17; clone_size: -; j_call: TRBJ2-3; d_call: -; v_call: TRBV25-1; cdr3_nt: TGTGCCAGCAGCACCGGGATAGGGCGCCTAAGCACAGATACGCAGTATTTT; cdr3_aa: CASSTGIGRLSTDTQYF
cdr3_length: 14; clone_size: -; j_call: TRBJ2-1; d_call: TRBD2; v_call: TRBV20-1; cdr3_nt: TGCAGTGCAAGTGGCCTAGCGGGGTACAATGAGCAGTTCTTC; cdr3_aa: CSASGLAGYNEQFF
cdr3_length: 18; clone_size: few; j_call: TRBJ1-5; d_call: -; v_call: TRBV4-1; cdr3_nt: TGCGCCAGCAGCCAGAAGAAATCAGGGGCGTTAAGCAATCAGCCCCAGCATTTT; cdr3_aa: CASSQKKSGALSNQPQHF
cdr3_length: 14; clone_size: -; j_call: TRBJ2-1; d_call: -; v_call: TRBV10-3; cdr3_nt: TGTGCCATCAGTTCCGGGACTGATTACAATGAGCAGTTCTTC; cdr3_aa: CAISSGTDYNEQFF
cdr3_length: 16; clone_size: -; j_call: TRBJ2-7; d_call: -; v_call: TRBV3-1/TRBV3-2; cdr3_nt: TGTGCCAGCAGTCGCGGGCGGCGGGGAGGAGAGCGCGAGCAGTACTTC; cdr3_aa: CASSRGRRGGEREQYF
cdr3_length: 15; clone_size: -; j_call: TRBJ1-5; d_call: -; v_call: TRBV6-5; cdr3_nt: TGTGCCACCCGGCCCTCCTCCATGGGAGGTCAGCCCCAGCATTTT; cdr3_aa: CATRPSSMGGQPQHF
cdr3_length: 15; clone_size: -; j_call: TRBJ2-5; d_call: TRBD2; v_call: TRBV9; cdr3_nt: TGTGCCAGCAGCGGGGGTAGCGGGAGTGGAGAGACCCAGTACTTC; cdr3_aa: CASSGGSGSGETQYF
cdr3_length: 14; clone_size: -; j_call: TRBJ2-5; d_call: -; v_call: TRBV6-5; cdr3_nt: TGTGCCAGCAGTTCCCAACAGGGTCGGGAGACCCAGTACTTC; cdr3_aa: CASSSQQGRETQYF
cdr3_length: 14; clone_size: -; j_call: TRBJ2-3; d_call: TRBD1; v_call: TRBV6-1; cdr3_nt: TGTGCCAGCATCGACAGGGGACGCACAGATACGCAGTATTTT; cdr3_aa: CASIDRGRTDTQYF
cdr3_length: 16; clone_size: -; j_call: TRBJ2-1; d_call: TRBD2; v_call: TRBV10-3; cdr3_nt: TGTGCCATCAGTCACGCTAGCGGGAGGGCCGGGAATGAGCAGTTCTTC; cdr3_aa: CAISHASGRAGNEQFF
cdr3_length: 14; clone_size: -; j_call: TRBJ2-7; d_call: TRBD1; v_call: TRBV11-2; cdr3_nt: TGTGCCAGCAGCACCAGACAGGGCCACCTCGAGCAGTACTTC; cdr3_aa: CASSTRQGHLEQYF
cdr3_length: 13; clone_size: -; j_call: TRBJ1-2; d_call: -; v_call: TRBV30; cdr3_nt: TGTGCCTGGAGCTTCCAGCGGGGGAGCGGCTACACCTTC; cdr3_aa: CAWSFQRGSGYTF
cdr3_length: 12; clone_size: -; j_call: TRBJ1-2; d_call: TRBD1; v_call: TRBV12-5; cdr3_nt: TGTGCTAGTGGTTTGGAGGACAGGCGTAGGACCTTC; cdr3_aa: CASGLEDRRRTF
cdr3_length: 13; clone_size: -; j_call: TRBJ2-5; d_call: TRBD2; v_call: TRBV18; cdr3_nt: TGTGCCAGCTCACCGGGAGGGCTGGAGACCCAGTACTTC; cdr3_aa: CASSPGGLETQYF
cdr3_length: 17; clone_size: -; j_call: TRBJ1-4; d_call: -; v_call: TRBV15; cdr3_nt: TGTGCCACCAGCAGAGAGTTTGGCAGTGCAACTAATGAAAAACTGTTTTTT; cdr3_aa: CATSREFGSATNEKLFF